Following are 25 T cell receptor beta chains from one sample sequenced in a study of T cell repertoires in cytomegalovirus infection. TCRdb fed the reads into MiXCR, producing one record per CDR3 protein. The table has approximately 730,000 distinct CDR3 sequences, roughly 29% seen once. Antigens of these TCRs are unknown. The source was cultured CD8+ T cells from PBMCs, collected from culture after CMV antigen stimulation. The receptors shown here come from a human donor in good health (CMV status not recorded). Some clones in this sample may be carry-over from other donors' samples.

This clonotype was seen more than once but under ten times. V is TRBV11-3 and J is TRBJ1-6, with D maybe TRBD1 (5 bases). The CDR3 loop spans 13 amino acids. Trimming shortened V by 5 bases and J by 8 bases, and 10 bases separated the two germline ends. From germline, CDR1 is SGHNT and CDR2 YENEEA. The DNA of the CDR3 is TGTGCCAGCAGCCATGCGGGGGATTCACCCCTCCACTTT. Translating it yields CASSHAGDSPLHF.

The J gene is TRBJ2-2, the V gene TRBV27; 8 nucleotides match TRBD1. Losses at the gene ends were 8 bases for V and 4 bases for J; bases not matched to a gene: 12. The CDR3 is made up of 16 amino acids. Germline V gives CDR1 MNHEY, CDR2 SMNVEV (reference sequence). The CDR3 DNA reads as TGTGCCAGCTGCCTTACAGGGGGTATCGGCACCGGGGAGCTGTTTTTT. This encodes CASCLTGGIGTGELFF.

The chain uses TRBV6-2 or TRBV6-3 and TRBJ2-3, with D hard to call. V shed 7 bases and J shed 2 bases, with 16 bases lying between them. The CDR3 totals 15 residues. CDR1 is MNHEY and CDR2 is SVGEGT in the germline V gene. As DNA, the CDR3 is TGTGCCAGCACCCGCAGGACGGCCCTCACAGATACGCAGTATTTT. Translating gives CASTRRTALTDTQYF.

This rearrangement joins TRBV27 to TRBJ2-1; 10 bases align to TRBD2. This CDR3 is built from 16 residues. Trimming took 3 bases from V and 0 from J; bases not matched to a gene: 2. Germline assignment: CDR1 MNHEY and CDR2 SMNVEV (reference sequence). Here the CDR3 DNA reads TGTGCCAGCAGTTTGACTAGCGGGTTCTCCTACAATGAGCAGTTCTTC. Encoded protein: CASSLTSGFSYNEQFF.

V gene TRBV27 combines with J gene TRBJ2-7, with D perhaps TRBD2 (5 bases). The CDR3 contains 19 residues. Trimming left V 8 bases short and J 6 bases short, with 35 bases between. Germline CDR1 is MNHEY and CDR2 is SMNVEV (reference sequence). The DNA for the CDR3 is TGTGCCAGCTCGACGTACCGGGGAACGACGTCCCCTTCAGAAAGCGAGCAGTACTTC. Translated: CASSTYRGTTSPSESEQYF.

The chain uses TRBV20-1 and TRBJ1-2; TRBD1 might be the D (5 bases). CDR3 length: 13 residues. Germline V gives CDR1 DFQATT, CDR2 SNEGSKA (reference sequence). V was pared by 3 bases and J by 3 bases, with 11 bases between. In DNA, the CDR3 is TGCAGTGCTAGGGTGGACACTTACTATGGCTACACCTTC. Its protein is CSARVDTYYGYTF.

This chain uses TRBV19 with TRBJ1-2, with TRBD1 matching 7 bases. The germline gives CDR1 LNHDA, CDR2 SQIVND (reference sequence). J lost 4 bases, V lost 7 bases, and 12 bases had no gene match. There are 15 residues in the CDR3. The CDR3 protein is CASNIGQDSTYGYTF. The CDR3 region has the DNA TGTGCCAGTAATATTGGACAGGACTCAACCTATGGCTACACCTTC.

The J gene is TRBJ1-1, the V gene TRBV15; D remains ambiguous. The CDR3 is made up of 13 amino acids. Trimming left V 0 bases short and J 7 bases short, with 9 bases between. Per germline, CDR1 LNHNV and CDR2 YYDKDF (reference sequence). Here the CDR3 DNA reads TGTGCCACCAGCAGAGATAGGGTGGGTGAAGCTTTCTTT. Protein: CATSRDRVGEAFF. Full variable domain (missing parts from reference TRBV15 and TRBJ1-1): DAMVIQNPRYQVTQFGKPVTLSCSQTLNHNVMYWYQQKSSQAPKLLFHYYDKDFNNEADTPDNFQSRRPNTSFCFLDIRSPGLGDTAMYLCATSRDRVGEAFFGQGTRLTVV.

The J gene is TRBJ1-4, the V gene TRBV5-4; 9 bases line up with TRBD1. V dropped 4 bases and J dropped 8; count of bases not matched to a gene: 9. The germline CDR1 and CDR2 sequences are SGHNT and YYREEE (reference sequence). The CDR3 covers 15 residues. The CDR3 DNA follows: TGTGCCAGCAGCATACCGGGACAGGGTTTCGAAAAACTGTTTTTT. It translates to CASSIPGQGFEKLFF.

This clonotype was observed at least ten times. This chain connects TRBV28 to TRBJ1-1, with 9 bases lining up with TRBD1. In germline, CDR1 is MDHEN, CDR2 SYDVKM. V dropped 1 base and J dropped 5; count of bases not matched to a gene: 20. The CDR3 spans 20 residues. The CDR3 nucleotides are TGTGCCAGCAGTTTATTTAGTTGGTCGGTCGCGGACAGGGGTGGGACTGAAGCTTTCTTT. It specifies CASSLFSWSVADRGGTEAFF.

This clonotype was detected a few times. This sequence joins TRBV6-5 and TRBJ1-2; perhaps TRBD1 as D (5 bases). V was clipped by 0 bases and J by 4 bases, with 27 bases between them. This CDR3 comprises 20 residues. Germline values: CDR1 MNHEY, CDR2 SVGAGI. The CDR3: CASSYSTREQAQFQIYGYTF. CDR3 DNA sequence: TGTGCCAGCAGTTACTCGACGAGGGAACAGGCTCAATTTCAAATCTATGGCTACACCTTC.

CDR3 residues: CASSQRDSSSYEQYV. In DNA, the CDR3 is TGCGCCAGCAGCCAGCGGGACAGCAGCTCCTACGAGCAGTACGTC. The V and J genes are TRBV4-1 and TRBJ2-7, with a tentative D call TRBD1 (7 bases). Trimming left V 3 bases short and J 0 bases short, with 12 bases between. The CDR3 loop spans 15 amino acids. Germline lookup yields CDR1 MGHRA and CDR2 YSYEKL.

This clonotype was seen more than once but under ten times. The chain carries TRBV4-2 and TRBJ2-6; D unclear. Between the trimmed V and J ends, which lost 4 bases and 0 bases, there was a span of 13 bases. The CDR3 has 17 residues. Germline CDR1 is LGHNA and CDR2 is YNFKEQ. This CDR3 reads CASSLTDGPSGANVLTF. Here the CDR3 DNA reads TGTGCCAGCAGCCTCACCGACGGGCCCTCTGGGGCCAACGTCCTGACTTTC.

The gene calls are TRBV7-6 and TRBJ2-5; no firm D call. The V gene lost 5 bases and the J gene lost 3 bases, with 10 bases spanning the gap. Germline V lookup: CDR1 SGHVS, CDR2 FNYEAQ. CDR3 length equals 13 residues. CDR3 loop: CASSALIEETQYF. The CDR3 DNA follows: TGTGCCAGCAGCGCACTGATCGAAGAGACCCAGTACTTC.

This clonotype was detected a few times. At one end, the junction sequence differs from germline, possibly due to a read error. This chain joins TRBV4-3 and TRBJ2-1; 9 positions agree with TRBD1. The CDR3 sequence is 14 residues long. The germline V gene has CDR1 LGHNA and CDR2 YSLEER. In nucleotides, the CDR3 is TGCGCCAGCAGCCAAGATACGGGACAGGGTCCCCCCGGCTTC. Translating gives CASSQDTGQGPPGF.

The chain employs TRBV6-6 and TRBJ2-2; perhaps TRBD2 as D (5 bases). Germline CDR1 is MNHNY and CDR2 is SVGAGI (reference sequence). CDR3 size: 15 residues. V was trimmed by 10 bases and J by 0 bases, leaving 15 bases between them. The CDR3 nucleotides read TGTGCCACGCGAGGGCAGGCGGCGAACACCGGGGAGCTGTTTTTT. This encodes CATRGQAANTGELFF.

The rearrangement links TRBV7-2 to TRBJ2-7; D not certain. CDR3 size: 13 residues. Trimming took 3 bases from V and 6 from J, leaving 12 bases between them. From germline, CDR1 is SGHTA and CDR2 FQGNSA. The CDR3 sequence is CASSFANSGEQYF. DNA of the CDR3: TGTGCCAGCAGCTTTGCGAATTCTGGCGAGCAGTACTTC.

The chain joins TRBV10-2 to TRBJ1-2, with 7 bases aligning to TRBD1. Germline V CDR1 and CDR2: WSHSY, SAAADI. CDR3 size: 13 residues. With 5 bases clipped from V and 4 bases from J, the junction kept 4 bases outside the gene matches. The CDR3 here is CASSKDRSYGYTF. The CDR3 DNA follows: TGCGCCAGCAGTAAGGACAGGAGCTATGGCTACACCTTC.

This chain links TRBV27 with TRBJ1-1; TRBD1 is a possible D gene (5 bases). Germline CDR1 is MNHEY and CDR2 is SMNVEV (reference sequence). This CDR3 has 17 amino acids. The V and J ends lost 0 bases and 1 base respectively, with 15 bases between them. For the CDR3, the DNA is TGTGCCAGCAGTTTATCGCCCTGGAGGGGAGGGAACACTGAAGCTTTCTTT. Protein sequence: CASSLSPWRGGNTEAFF.

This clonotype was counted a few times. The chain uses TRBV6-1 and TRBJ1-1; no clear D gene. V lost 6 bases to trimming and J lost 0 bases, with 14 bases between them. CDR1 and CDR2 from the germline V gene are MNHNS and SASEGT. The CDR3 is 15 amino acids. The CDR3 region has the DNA TGTGCCAGCAGCCCCAACCAGGTTTTGAACACTGAAGCTTTCTTT. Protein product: CASSPNQVLNTEAFF.

The CDR3 bases are TGTGCCAGCAGTTACCCTACCGGGACAGGGGGTCCGTTCCAAGAGACCCAGTACTTC. Protein product: CASSYPTGTGGPFQETQYF. The gene calls are TRBV6-5 and TRBJ2-5; TRBD1 matches 11 bases. The trim removed 2 bases at V and 1 base at J, leaving 12 bases unmatched. CDR1 is MNHEY, CDR2 SVGAGI, per germline. The CDR3 runs to 19 residues.

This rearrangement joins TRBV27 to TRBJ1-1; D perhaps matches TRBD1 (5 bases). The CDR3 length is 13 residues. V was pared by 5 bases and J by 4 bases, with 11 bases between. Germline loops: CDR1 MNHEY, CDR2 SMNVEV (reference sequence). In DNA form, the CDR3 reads TGTGCCAGCAGTACGACAGAACTCACTGAAGCTTTCTTT. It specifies CASSTTELTEAFF.

CDR3 residues: CASSYFSYEQYF. CDR3 sequence (DNA): TGTGCCAGCAGCTACTTTTCCTACGAGCAGTACTTC. V is TRBV7-9 and J is TRBJ2-7; D is unresolved. CDR1 is SEHNR and CDR2 is FQNEAQ in the germline V gene (reference sequence). This CDR3 region has 12 residues. Trimming took 4 bases from V and 1 from J, leaving 5 bases between them.

DNA of the CDR3: TGTGCCAGCAGCTCGTACTTCAGGGGGCATGGGGCCAACGTCCTGACTTTC. This codes for CASSSYFRGHGANVLTF. This sequence joins TRBV14 and TRBJ2-6; 8 bases fit TRBD1. With 5 bases clipped from V and 3 bases from J, the junction kept 9 bases outside the gene matches. CDR3 length: 17 amino acids. Looked up from germline, CDR1 is SGHDN and CDR2 is FVKESK.

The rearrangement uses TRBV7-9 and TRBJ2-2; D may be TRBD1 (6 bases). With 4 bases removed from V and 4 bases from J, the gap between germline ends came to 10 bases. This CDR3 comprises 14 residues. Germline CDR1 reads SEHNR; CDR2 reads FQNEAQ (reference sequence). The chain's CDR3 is CASSSPDSTGELFF. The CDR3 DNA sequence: TGTGCCAGCAGCTCCCCGGACAGCACCGGGGAGCTGTTTTTT.